These T cell receptor beta chains were read from a single sample in a study of blood T cell repertoires in COVID-19. Assay used: immunoSEQ multiplex PCR; TCRdb lists only in-frame clones, some missing. Of over 75,000 clones in the sample, approximately 88% were seen once. Sequencing used peripheral blood. The receptors derive from a woman older than 75 with active or convalescent COVID-19. Each CDR3 is given with its conserved first and last residue. A D gene is named only where the DNA matches it firmly. The size entry is marked missing in some rows and otherwise reads once, few, many or a size class.

TRBD1	-	TRBJ1-2	TRBV11-2	TGTGCCAGCAGCTTCGACAGGGGGACTAGTGGCTACACCTTC	CASSFDRGTSGYTF
-	-	TRBJ1-5	TRBV3-1/TRBV3-2	TGTGCCAGCAGCCAAGATATTTCTTTCAATCAGCCCCAGCATTTT	CASSQDISFNQPQHF
-	-	TRBJ1-1	TRBV4-1	TGCGCCAGCAGCCAAGACGGTTTTGGGCTGAACACTGAAGCTTTCTTT	CASSQDGFGLNTEAFF
-	-	TRBJ2-1	TRBV12-3/TRBV12-4	TGTGCCAGCAGTCCCCGGGAGTTGGGTGAGCAGTTCTTC	CASSPRELGEQFF
-	-	TRBJ2-3	TRBV7-8	TGTGCCAGCAGCTTATTCTTCCCGTCGGGGGATACGCAGTATTTT	CASSLFFPSGDTQYF
-	-	TRBJ2-2	TRBV20-1	TGCAGTGCTAGTCGGGCAGGGTCGGGCACCGGGGAGCTGTTTTTT	CSASRAGSGTGELFF
-	-	TRBJ1-6	TRBV19	TGTGCCAGTAGTATCCTCCAGGGCAGGAATTCACCCCTCCACTTT	CASSILQGRNSPLHF
TRBD2	-	TRBJ2-3	TRBV19	TGTGCCAGTAGTATAGGGAGCGGGAGCTCAGATACGCAGTATTTT	CASSIGSGSSDTQYF
TRBD1	-	TRBJ1-1	TRBV6-5	TGTGCCAGCACCCCGGGACAGGCGAACACTGAAGCTTTCTTT	CASTPGQANTEAFF
-	-	TRBJ2-2	TRBV2	TGTGCCAGCAGTCGGGACACATCGAACACCGGGGAGCTGTTTTTT	CASSRDTSNTGELFF
-	few	TRBJ1-6	TRBV6-5	TGTGCCAGCAGTTTCTCCAGTGATTCACCCCTCCACTTT	CASSFSSDSPLHF
TRBD2	-	TRBJ2-7	TRBV30	TGTGCCTGGACGACGGGACTAGCGGGAGGGACGTGGCCCCTACGTGAGCAGTACTTC	CAWTTGLAGGTWPLREQYF
-	few	TRBJ2-7	TRBV10-3	TGTGCCATCAGTGAGGAGCATTCATACGAGCAGTACTTC	CAISEEHSYEQYF
-	-	TRBJ1-5	TRBV12-3/TRBV12-4	TGTGCCAGCAGTTTCCACCTACAGCCCCAGCATTTT	CASSFHLQPQHF
TRBD2	-	TRBJ2-1	TRBV20-1	TGCAGTGCTAGTGCGGGGGAGGATATATACAATGAGCAGTTCTTC	CSASAGEDIYNEQFF
TRBD2	-	TRBJ2-2	TRBV5-1	TGCGCCAGCAGCTTGGCCGGTGGGAGGGCCAAGAACGGGGAGCTGTTTTTT	CASSLAGGRAKNGELFF
-	few	TRBJ2-1	TRBV18	TGTGCCAGCTCACCACTAAAATCCGGGATGACCTACAATGAGCAGTTCTTC	CASSPLKSGMTYNEQFF
TRBD2	-	TRBJ2-3	TRBV4-3	TGCGCCAGCAGCCAAGAACAGGTAGCGGGGGGGCAGGGAGATACGCAGTATTTT	CASSQEQVAGGQGDTQYF
-	once	TRBJ2-7	TRBV15	TGTGCCACCAGCAGTTTCCCAAGCAACGAGCAGTACTTC	CATSSFPSNEQYF
TRBD1	-	TRBJ1-1	TRBV28	TGTGCCAGCAGCCCTCGGACAGGGAGACAAGCTTTCTTT	CASSPRTGRQAFF
-	-	TRBJ2-5	TRBV11-2	TGTGCCAGCAGCTTAGTGGCCGGGCTAGCTGGACTAGAGACCCAGTACTTC	CASSLVAGLAGLETQYF
TRBD1	-	TRBJ2-3	TRBV4-3	TGCGCCAGCAGCCCCCGGGACAGGGGGATTGATACGCAGTATTTT	CASSPRDRGIDTQYF
TRBD2	many	TRBJ2-7	TRBV3-1/TRBV3-2	TGTGCCAGCAGCCAAACGAGCGGGGGGTCGAGTACAATCCTCTCCTACGAGCAGTACTTC	CASSQTSGGSSTILSYEQYF
-	few	TRBJ1-5	TRBV18	TGTGCCAGCTCACCTGCAGGGGGCAATCAGCCCCAGCATTTT	CASSPAGGNQPQHF
-	-	TRBJ2-1	TRBV20-1	TGCAGCGGAGCGGAAGGCGATGAGCAGTTCTTC	CSGAEGDEQFF
TRBD1	few	TRBJ1-2	TRBV5-4	TGTGCCAGCAGCCGCCCGGGACAGGGAAAAGGAGGCTACACCTTC	CASSRPGQGKGGYTF
TRBD2	-	TRBJ2-7	TRBV2	TGTGCCAGCACCCGACTAGCGGGAGCCGAAAGTTCCTACGAGCAGTACTTC	CASTRLAGAESSYEQYF
TRBD1	few	TRBJ2-3	TRBV19	TGTGCCAGTAGTATAGGACAGGGTACAGATACGCAGTATTTT	CASSIGQGTDTQYF
TRBD1	-	TRBJ2-3	TRBV4-1	TGCGCCAGCAGCCAAGATGGGGGACAGGGGATTCCCGGCACAGATACGCAGTATTTT	CASSQDGGQGIPGTDTQYF
TRBD1	-	TRBJ1-1	TRBV20-1	TGCAGTGCTAGTCCGGGTCTGGGACAGGGGGTGATGAACACTGAAGCTTTCTTT	CSASPGLGQGVMNTEAFF
TRBD2	-	TRBJ2-1	TRBV6-5	TGTGCCAGCAGGGGGCTAGCGGTGTCCCTTGAGCAGTTCTTC	CASRGLAVSLEQFF
TRBD2	many	TRBJ2-5	TRBV30	TGTGCCTGGAAGGTGGGGAGGGGCGCGGAGACCCAGTACTTC	CAWKVGRGAETQYF
-	-	TRBJ2-3	TRBV7-2	TGTGCCAGCAGCTTAGACGGGAGCGCAGATACGCAGTATTTT	CASSLDGSADTQYF
TRBD1	-	TRBJ1-3	TRBV28	TGTGCCAGCAGTCCGAACAGGGGTCGGGCTGGAAACACCATATATTTT	CASSPNRGRAGNTIYF
TRBD1	few	TRBJ1-2	TRBV11-2	TGTGCCAGCAGCTCCTTTTGGACAGGGGCAAAAGGTTCCCTCTATGGCTACACCTTC	CASSSFWTGAKGSLYGYTF
TRBD1	once	TRBJ1-2	TRBV19	TGTGCCAGTACCCGGGGACAGATAAACTATGGCTACACCTTC	CASTRGQINYGYTF
TRBD1	-	TRBJ1-2	TRBV7-3	TGTGCCAGCAGCCTCCCAGGGGGCGGCGGCTACACCTTC	CASSLPGGGGYTF
-	-	TRBJ1-2	TRBV19	TGTGCCAGTAGTATTGACTCCGCGAACTATGGCTACACCTTC	CASSIDSANYGYTF
-	-	TRBJ2-7	TRBV19	TGTGCCAGTAGTATCGGAGACGGATCCTACGAGCAGTACTTC	CASSIGDGSYEQYF
-	-	TRBJ1-2	TRBV4-3	TGCGCCAGCAGGGAAACGGGGTCCCCGAAGGGAGGCTACACCTTC	CASRETGSPKGGYTF
-	-	TRBJ1-2	TRBV29-1	TGCAGCGTTGATACAGCTTCTAACTATGGCTACACCTTC	CSVDTASNYGYTF
TRBD1	few	TRBJ2-3	TRBV5-1	TGCGCCAGCAGCTTGTCCCTAGGGGGCGCGGGCACAGATACGCAGTATTTT	CASSLSLGGAGTDTQYF
TRBD2	-	TRBJ2-1	TRBV19	TGTGCCAGTAACCCTAGCGGGAGCTCCTACAATGAGCAGTTCTTC	CASNPSGSSYNEQFF
-	-	TRBJ2-5	TRBV3-1/TRBV3-2	TGTGCCAGCAGCCAACTCGCTAACCGGGAGTCCCACCCAGGGACCCAGTACTTC	CASSQLANRESHPGTQYF
TRBD1	-	TRBJ1-5	TRBV29-1	TGCAGCGTTGCAGAGACAGGGAACCAGCCCCAGCATTTT	CSVAETGNQPQHF